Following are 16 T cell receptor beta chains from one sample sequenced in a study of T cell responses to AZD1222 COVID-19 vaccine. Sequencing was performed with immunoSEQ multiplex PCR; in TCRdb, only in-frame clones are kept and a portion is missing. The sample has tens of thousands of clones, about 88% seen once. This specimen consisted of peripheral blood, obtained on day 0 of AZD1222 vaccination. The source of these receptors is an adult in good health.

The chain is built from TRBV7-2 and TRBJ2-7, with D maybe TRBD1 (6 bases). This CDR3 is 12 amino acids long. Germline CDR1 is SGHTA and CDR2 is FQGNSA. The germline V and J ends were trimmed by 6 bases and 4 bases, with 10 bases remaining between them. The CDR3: CASSTTGYEQYF. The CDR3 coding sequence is TGTGCCAGCAGTACAACAGGGTACGAGCAGTACTTC.

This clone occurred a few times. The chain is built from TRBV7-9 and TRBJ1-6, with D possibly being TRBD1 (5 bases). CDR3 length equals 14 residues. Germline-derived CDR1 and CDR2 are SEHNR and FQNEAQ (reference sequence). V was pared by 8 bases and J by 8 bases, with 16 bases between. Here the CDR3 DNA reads TGTGCCAGCGGACCCCCGGGGCGTTATTCACCCCTCCACTTT. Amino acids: CASGPPGRYSPLHF.

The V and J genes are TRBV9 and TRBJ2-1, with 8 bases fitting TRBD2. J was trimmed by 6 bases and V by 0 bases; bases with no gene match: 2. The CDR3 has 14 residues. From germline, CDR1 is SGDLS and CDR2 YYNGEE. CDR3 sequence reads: CASSVEGTSNEQFF. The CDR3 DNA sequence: TGTGCCAGCAGCGTAGAAGGGACTAGCAATGAGCAGTTCTTC. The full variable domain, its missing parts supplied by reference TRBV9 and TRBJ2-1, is DSGVTQTPKHLITATGQRVTLRCSPRSGDLSVYWYQQSLDQGLQFLIQYYNGEERAKGNILERFSAQQFPDLHSELNLSSLELGDSALYFCASSVEGTSNEQFFGPGTRLTVL.

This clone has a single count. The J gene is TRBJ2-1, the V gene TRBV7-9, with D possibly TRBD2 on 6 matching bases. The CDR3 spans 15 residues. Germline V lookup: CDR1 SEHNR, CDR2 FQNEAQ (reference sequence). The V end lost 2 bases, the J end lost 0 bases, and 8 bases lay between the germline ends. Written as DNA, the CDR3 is TGTGCCAGCAGCTTACGTAGCGGCTCCTACAATGAGCAGTTCTTC. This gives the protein CASSLRSGSYNEQFF. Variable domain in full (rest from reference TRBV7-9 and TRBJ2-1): DTGVSQNPRHKITKRGQNVTFRCDPISEHNRLYWYRQTLGQGPEFLTYFQNEAQLEKSRLLSDRFSAERPKGSFSTLEIQRTEQGDSAMYLCASSLRSGSYNEQFFGPGTRLTVL.

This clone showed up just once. CDR3 residues: CASSLGGTIYF. CDR3 nucleotide sequence: TGTGCCAGCAGCTTAGGCGGCACCATATATTTT. The rearrangement links TRBV7-9 to TRBJ1-3; D remains ambiguous. V lost 1 base to trimming and J lost 9 bases, with 4 bases between them. This CDR3 is 11 amino acids long. Germline V gene lookup returns CDR1 SEHNR and CDR2 FQNEAQ (reference sequence).

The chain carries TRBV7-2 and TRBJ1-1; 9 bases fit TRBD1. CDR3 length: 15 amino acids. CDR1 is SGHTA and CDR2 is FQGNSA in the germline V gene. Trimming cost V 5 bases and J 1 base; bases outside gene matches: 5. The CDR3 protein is CASSPQGARNTEAFF. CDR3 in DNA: TGTGCCAGCAGCCCACAGGGGGCGAGGAACACTGAAGCTTTCTTT. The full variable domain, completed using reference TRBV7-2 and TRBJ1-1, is GAGVSQSPSNKVTEKGKDVELRCDPISGHTALYWYRQSLGQGLEFLIYFQGNSAPDKSGLPSDRFSAERTGGSVSTLTIQRTQQEDSAVYLCASSPQGARNTEAFFGQGTRLTVV.

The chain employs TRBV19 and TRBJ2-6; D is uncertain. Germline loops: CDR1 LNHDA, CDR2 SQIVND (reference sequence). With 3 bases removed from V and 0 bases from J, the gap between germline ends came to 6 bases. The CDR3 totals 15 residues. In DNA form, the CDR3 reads TGTGCCAGTAGTATCCCCCACTCTGGGGCCAACGTCCTGACTTTC. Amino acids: CASSIPHSGANVLTF.

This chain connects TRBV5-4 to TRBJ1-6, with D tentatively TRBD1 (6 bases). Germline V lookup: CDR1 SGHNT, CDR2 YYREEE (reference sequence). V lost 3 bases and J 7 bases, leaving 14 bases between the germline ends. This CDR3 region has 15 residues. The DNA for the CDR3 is TGTGCCAGCAGCTCCCTCGGGGGCGAGAATTCACCCCTCCACTTT. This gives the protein CASSSLGGENSPLHF.

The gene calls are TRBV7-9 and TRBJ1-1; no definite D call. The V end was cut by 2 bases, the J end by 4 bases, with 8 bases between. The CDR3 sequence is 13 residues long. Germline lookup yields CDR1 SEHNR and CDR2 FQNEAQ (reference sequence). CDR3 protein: CASSLWEVTEAFF. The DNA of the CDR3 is TGTGCCAGCAGCTTATGGGAGGTCACTGAAGCTTTCTTT. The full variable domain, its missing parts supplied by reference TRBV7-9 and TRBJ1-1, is DTGVSQNPRHKITKRGQNVTFRCDPISEHNRLYWYRQTLGQGPEFLTYFQNEAQLEKSRLLSDRFSAERPKGSFSTLEIQRTEQGDSAMYLCASSLWEVTEAFFGQGTRLTVV.

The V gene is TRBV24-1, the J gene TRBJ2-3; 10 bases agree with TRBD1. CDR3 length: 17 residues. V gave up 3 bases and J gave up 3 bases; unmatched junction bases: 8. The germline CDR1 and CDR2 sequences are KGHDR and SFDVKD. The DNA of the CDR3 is TGTGCCACCAGTGATATACCGGGACAGGGGATAACAGATACGCAGTATTTT. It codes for CATSDIPGQGITDTQYF.

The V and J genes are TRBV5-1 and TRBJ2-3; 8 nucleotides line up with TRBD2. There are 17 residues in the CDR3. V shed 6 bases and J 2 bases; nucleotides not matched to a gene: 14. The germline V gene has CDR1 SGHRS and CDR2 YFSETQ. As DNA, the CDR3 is TGCGCCAGCAAACGGGCTGGGCGCGGGGGGCTCACAGATACGCAGTATTTT. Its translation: CASKRAGRGGLTDTQYF.

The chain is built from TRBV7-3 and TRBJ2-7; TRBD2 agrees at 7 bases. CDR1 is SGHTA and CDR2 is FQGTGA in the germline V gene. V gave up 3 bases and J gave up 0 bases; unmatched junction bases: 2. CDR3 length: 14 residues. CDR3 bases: TGTGCCAGCAGCTTGTGGGGGGGCTCCTACGAGCAGTACTTC. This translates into CASSLWGGSYEQYF. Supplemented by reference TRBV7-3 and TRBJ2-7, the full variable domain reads GAGVSQTPSNKVTEKGKYVELRCDPISGHTALYWYRQSLGQGPEFLIYFQGTGAADDSGLPNDRFFAVRPEGSVSTLKIQRTERGDSAVYLCASSLWGGSYEQYFGPGTRLTVT.

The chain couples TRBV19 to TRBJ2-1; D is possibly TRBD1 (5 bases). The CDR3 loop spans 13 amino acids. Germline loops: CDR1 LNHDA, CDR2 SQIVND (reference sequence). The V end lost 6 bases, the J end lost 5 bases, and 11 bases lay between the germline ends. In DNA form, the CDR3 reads TGTGCCAGTAGCCCGCAAGGGGACAATGAGCAGTTCTTC. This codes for CASSPQGDNEQFF. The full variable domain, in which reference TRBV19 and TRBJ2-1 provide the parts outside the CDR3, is DGGITQSPKYLFRKEGQNVTLSCEQNLNHDAMYWYRQDPGQGLRLIYYSQIVNDFQKGDIAEGYSVSREKKESFPLTVTSAQKNPTAFYLCASSPQGDNEQFFGPGTRLTVL.

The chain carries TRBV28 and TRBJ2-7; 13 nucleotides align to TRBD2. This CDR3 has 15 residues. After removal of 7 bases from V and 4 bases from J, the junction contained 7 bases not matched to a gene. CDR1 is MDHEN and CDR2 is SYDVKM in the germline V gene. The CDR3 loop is CASTRLAGGRYEQYF. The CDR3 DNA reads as TGTGCCAGCACCCGACTAGCGGGAGGACGGTACGAGCAGTACTTC.

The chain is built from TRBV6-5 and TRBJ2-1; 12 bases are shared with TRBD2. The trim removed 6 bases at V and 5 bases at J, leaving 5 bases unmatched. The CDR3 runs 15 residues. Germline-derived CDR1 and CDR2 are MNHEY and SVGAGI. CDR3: CASRSGLAGNNEQFF. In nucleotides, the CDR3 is TGTGCCAGCAGGTCTGGACTAGCGGGGAACAATGAGCAGTTCTTC.

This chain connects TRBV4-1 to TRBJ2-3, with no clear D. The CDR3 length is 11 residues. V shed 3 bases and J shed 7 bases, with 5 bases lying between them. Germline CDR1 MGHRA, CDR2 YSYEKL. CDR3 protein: CASSQGYTQYF. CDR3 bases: TGCGCCAGCAGCCAGGGGTATACGCAGTATTTT.